This TCR beta chain was identified during a study of Ad26.COV2.S vaccination and SARS-CoV-2 variants. For the study at large: Within the COV1001 Ad26.COV2.S trial arm, the donor was enrolled. Administration of Ad26.COV2.S was intramuscular, either once or twice 56 days apart. General study points: TCR breadth and depth analyses may have underestimated total T cell responses.

Regarding this clone: Its antigen is as yet unknown.

Sequenced by immunoSEQ multiplex PCR; TCRdb stores in-frame clones only, minus some. The profile shows around 340,000 clones, about 86% of them singletons. Treatment noted: around 19 received Ad26.COV2.S at low or high dose, single or two shots; 5 received placebo; per-sample allocation not given. Following the first vaccine or placebo injection, samples were taken on day 63. Vaccination used an Ad26 vector expressing Wuhan-strain SARS-CoV-2 spike. Trimming left V 7 bases short and J 0 bases short, with 11 bases between. CDR1 is SEHNR and CDR2 is FQNEAQ in the germline V gene (reference sequence). CDR3 size: 14 residues.

The chain is built from TRBV7-9 and TRBJ2-3; a possible D gene is TRBD1 (6 bases). The sequence was obtained from a person aged 18 to 65 who received the Ad26.COV2.S COVID-19 vaccine or a placebo. The sample was peripheral blood, taken in a trial of Ad26.COV2.S vaccine versus placebo. CDR3 bases: TGTGCCAGCACCCGGGACACAAGCACAGATACGCAGTATTTT. Translated, it gives CASTRDTSTDTQYF.